This T cell receptor (beta chain) was sequenced for a study of graft-versus-host responses after intestinal transplantation. Study summary: For approximately 3 years after anti-thymocyte globulin induction, all recipients took tacrolimus and steroids.

For this clone: The antigen is unknown.

The protocol was immunoSEQ multiplex PCR, while the TCRdb copy is restricted to in-frame clones and leaves out a portion. Of tens of thousands of clones in the sample, 75% to 95% are singletons; the top ten hold approximately 5.5%. Germline CDR1 and CDR2: PRHDT and FYEKMQ (reference sequence). Germline trimming cut 4 bases from V and 6 bases from J; bases unmatched to any gene: 9. The CDR3 runs 15 residues. The chain recombines TRBV13 with TRBJ1-2, with 9 bases lining up with TRBD1. This TCR came from a human donor who received an intestinal transplant. Sequencing used unstimulated CD8+ T cells sorted from spleen or lymph node cells, obtained before intestinal transplant. In DNA, the CDR3 is TGTGCCAGCAGCTGCGCGGGACAGGGAATGGATGGCTACACCTTC. It yields the protein CASSCAGQGMDGYTF.